Listed below are T cell receptor beta chains from one sample, sequenced in a study of blood T cell repertoires in COVID-19. Clones were sequenced by immunoSEQ multiplex PCR, and TCRdb holds only the in-frame ones, with some missing. Seen here are about 270,000 clones, around 85% observed once, and the top ten hold more than 10%. Sequencing was performed on peripheral blood. These receptors all come from a woman in her 30s with COVID-19, enrolled during active disease. Each CDR3 is given with its conserved first and last residue. D genes are given only for firm matches. The size field is filled for only some rows; it gives once, few, many or a size class.

v_gene	d_gene	j_gene	abundance	CDR3aa
TRBV18	TRBD1	TRBJ2-7	-	CASSRDSYEQYF
TRBV2	-	TRBJ1-1	few	CASSEGAHHTNTEAFF
TRBV29-1	TRBD2	TRBJ2-7	-	CSVGGASGGYEQYF
TRBV9	-	TRBJ2-7	-	CASSAQPSLREQYF
TRBV4-2	TRBD2	TRBJ2-5	-	CASSQDRRAGGQETQYF
TRBV29-1	-	TRBJ1-1	-	CSVGGRARTEAFF
TRBV20-1	TRBD1	TRBJ1-2	-	CSASRGRFGYTF
TRBV19	TRBD1	TRBJ1-2	-	CAISPGTGANYGYTF
TRBV28	TRBD1	TRBJ2-7	-	CASSWDSYEQYF
TRBV18	-	TRBJ2-4	-	CASSPLGVGGNIQYF
TRBV5-4	-	TRBJ1-1	-	CASSNWGGVKDTEAFF
TRBV29-1	TRBD1	TRBJ2-3	-	CSVVGQGAGWTDTQYF
TRBV7-8	-	TRBJ2-7	-	CASSFGLGQDYYEQYF
TRBV19	-	TRBJ1-6	-	CASSIGTTTPLHF
TRBV5-1	-	TRBJ2-6	-	CASSLGYRSGANVLTF
TRBV2	TRBD1	TRBJ2-5	-	CASSGVAGGETQYF
TRBV5-1	-	TRBJ1-5	-	CASSSGNNQPQHF
TRBV7-2	-	TRBJ2-5	-	CASSPVAGQETQYF
TRBV10-3	-	TRBJ2-5	-	CAISDRTSQETQYF
TRBV24-1	-	TRBJ1-6	once	CATSDLGIFQGQNSPLHF
TRBV5-4	-	TRBJ1-1	-	CASRIRGNTEAFF
TRBV29-1	TRBD1	TRBJ1-2	-	CSVRQGPNYGYTF
TRBV19	TRBD1	TRBJ2-4	-	CASSISGTGKNIQYF
TRBV29-1	-	TRBJ1-2	-	CSVAGRGGLYGYTF
TRBV10-3	-	TRBJ2-3	once	CAILPSDTDTQYF
TRBV5-1	TRBD1	TRBJ1-5	few	CASSLNRDRCLNQPQHF
TRBV29-1	-	TRBJ2-4	once	CSVRQLAKNIQYF
TRBV19	-	TRBJ2-3	-	CASSIDGEDTQYF
TRBV7-2	-	TRBJ1-3	once	CASAEASGNTIYF
TRBV12-3/TRBV12-4	-	TRBJ1-1	few	CASSFRGTTGAFF
TRBV7-6	-	TRBJ1-6	-	CASSPTPGSSYNSPLHF
TRBV5-1	TRBD2	TRBJ2-1	-	CASSLVASGGYNEQFF
TRBV14	TRBD2	TRBJ2-7	once	CASSPRLAGPYEQYF
TRBV7-9	-	TRBJ2-1	-	CASSARVEQFF
TRBV18	TRBD1	TRBJ2-7	-	CASSAGQGVLYEQYF
TRBV4-1	TRBD2	TRBJ2-5	-	CASSQVAEVAGGTQYF
TRBV7-9	-	TRBJ1-2	-	CASSLALGGNGYTF
TRBV7-8	TRBD2	TRBJ2-3	many	CASSAILGGATDTQYF
TRBV27	TRBD2	TRBJ2-7	-	CASSLQGTSGGEQYF
TRBV4-1	-	TRBJ2-1	-	CASSVRAQSSYNEQFF
TRBV18	TRBD1	TRBJ2-1	-	CASSVPGTENSFF